The source of this T cell receptor beta chain is a study of OX40 agonist ivuxolimab in advanced cancers. Study-wide context: Among those treated, three patients had partial responses, one with hepatocellular carcinoma and two with cutaneous melanoma.

The protocol was immunoSEQ multiplex PCR, while the TCRdb copy is restricted to in-frame clones and leaves out a portion. Of 40,000 to 45,000 clones detected, 75% to 85% appear once; the ten largest clones hold 3.5% to 5%. The CDR3 contains 15 residues. V gave up 5 bases and J gave up 2 bases, with 15 bases separating them. Looked up from germline, CDR1 is LNHDA and CDR2 is SQIVND (reference sequence). Concerning this clone itself: Its matching antigen is unknown.

Baseline was the first blood sampling point, followed by cycle 4 day 1 and cycle 7 day 1. Findings and caveats of the study: No antigen was identified for the clonally expanded peripheral T cells.

This chain links TRBV19 with TRBJ1-2; D remains unclear. This clonotype was obtained from an adult with an advanced solid tumor such as melanoma, head and neck, liver or kidney cancer. The starting material was CD4+ or CD8+ T cells sorted from blood, obtained in a trial of the OX40 agonist ivuxolimab. DNA of the CDR3: TGTGCCAGTAGTGCCTCGTCAGACGGGAACTATGGCTACACCTTC. The encoded protein is CASSASSDGNYGYTF.